Given below is one TCR beta chain in context. Genomic DNA constituted the template upon which TCR beta VDJ and CDR3 profiling was performed. TCRdb analysed the reads with MiXCR anew, one entry per CDR3 protein. Here the sample spans a few hundred thousand distinct CDR3 sequences, about 56% being singletons. This sample is part of a study of CD8+CD57+ T cells in acquired aplastic anemia. This sequence was found in a human donor with severe aplastic anemia or a healthy control (not recorded which). Sequencing used sorted CD4+, CD8+, or CD8+CD57+ T cells (not recorded which) from PBMCs.

Here the CDR3 reads CASSPPGTTYEQYF. The DNA of the CDR3 is TGTGCCAGCAGCCCTCCGGGAACGACCTACGAGCAGTACTTC. The chain is built from TRBV7-3 and TRBJ2-7; maybe TRBD2 (5 bases). Per germline, CDR1 SGHTA and CDR2 FQGTGA. The CDR3 contains 14 residues. Trimming removed 5 bases at V and 2 bases at J, with 13 bases between.